The 18 T cell receptor beta chains listed next were all sequenced from one sample in a study of T cell repertoires in cytomegalovirus infection. Antigens for these TCRs are unknown. A single record per CDR3 protein comes from TCRdb applying MiXCR to the reads. The sample lists a few hundred thousand distinct CDR3 sequences; 29% were seen once. Material: cultured PBMCs, obtained from culture after CMV antigen stimulation. The receptor set was obtained from a human donor in good health (CMV status not recorded). Some clones in this sample may be carry-over from other donors' samples.

In this sample, this clonotype turned up a few times. The rearrangement uses TRBV7-6 and TRBJ1-1; D gene uncertain. The CDR3 length is 13 residues. The V end was cut by 3 bases, the J end by 1 base, with 6 bases between. Germline CDR1 and CDR2: SGHVS and FNYEAQ. CDR3 in DNA: TGTGCCAGCAGCTTCGCTGGGAACACTGAAGCTTTCTTT. This sequence encodes CASSFAGNTEAFF.

Of note for this clonotype: In this CDR3 the conserved last residue, phenylalanine or tryptophan, is missing, so a read error is likely. V and J are TRBV3-1 and TRBJ2-5; 12 bases map to TRBD2. V dropped 0 bases and J dropped 1; count of bases not matched to a gene: 0. This CDR3 is built from 16 residues. Per the germline V gene, CDR1 is LGHDT and CDR2 is YNNKEL (reference sequence). CDR3 in DNA: TGTGCCAGCAGCCAAGAGGGACTAGCGGGCCAAGAGACCCAGTACTTA. This encodes CASSQEGLAGQETQYL.

A few counts support this clonotype. The chain carries TRBV3-1 and TRBJ2-1, with 13 bases aligning to TRBD2. CDR3 length: 16 residues. CDR1 LGHDT and CDR2 YNNKEL come from the germline V gene (reference sequence). V shed 2 bases, J shed 9 bases, and the junction held 7 bases outside the gene matches. CDR3 sequence: CASSQLWTSGGPEQFF. CDR3 DNA sequence: TGTGCCAGCAGCCAATTGTGGACTAGCGGGGGCCCTGAGCAGTTCTTC.

The V call is TRBV6-5, the J call TRBJ1-1; possibly TRBD1 for D (5 bases). The CDR3 extends over 13 amino acids. The germline V and J ends were trimmed by 8 bases and 3 bases, with 13 bases remaining between them. The germline CDR1 and CDR2 sequences are MNHEY and SVGAGI. The CDR3 protein is CASRRGGDTEAFF. The CDR3 nucleotides read TGTGCCAGCCGGAGGGGTGGGGACACTGAAGCTTTCTTT.

This chain connects TRBV19 to TRBJ1-1, with D maybe TRBD1 (5 bases). The CDR3 is made up of 14 amino acids. CDR1 LNHDA and CDR2 SQIVND come from the germline V gene (reference sequence). Between the trimmed V and J ends, which lost 9 bases and 6 bases, there was a span of 20 bases. Written as DNA, the CDR3 is TGTGCCAGCTCACCGGGACGGAGTCCACCTGAAGCTTTCTTT. Amino acids: CASSPGRSPPEAFF.

This clonotype was seen a handful of times. The chain recombines TRBV10-3 with TRBJ1-4; D possibly corresponds to TRBD1 (6 bases). In germline, CDR1 is ENHRY, CDR2 SYGVKD. This CDR3 contains 15 residues. Trimming left V 10 bases short and J 0 bases short, with 15 bases between. Here the CDR3 DNA reads TGTGCCAGCGGAGGACAGATTGCAACTAATGAAAAACTGTTTTTT. Protein product: CASGGQIATNEKLFF.

The chain couples TRBV7-3 to TRBJ1-1; D gene ambiguous. CDR1 and CDR2 from the germline V gene are SGHTA and FQGTGA. V lost 3 bases and J 4 bases, leaving 9 bases between the germline ends. The CDR3 is made up of 13 amino acids. This chain's CDR3 is CASSLVWGTEAFF. In nucleotides, the CDR3 is TGTGCCAGCAGCTTGGTGTGGGGCACTGAAGCTTTCTTT.

The chain has TRBV20-1 and TRBJ2-2, with 7 bases lining up with TRBD1. The CDR3 has 15 amino acids. Trimming cost V 3 bases and J 2 bases; bases outside gene matches: 6. Germline V gene data show CDR1 as DFQATT and CDR2 as SNEGSKA (reference sequence). The CDR3 nucleotides are TGCAGTGCTAGGCCGGGACAGACAAACACCGGGGAGCTGTTTTTT. Translating gives CSARPGQTNTGELFF.

This clonotype was seen only a few times. CDR3 in DNA: TGTGCCAGCAGTTCCCCTCGGAGCGGGAGGGGGTACGAGCAGTACTTC. It translates to CASSSPRSGRGYEQYF. The chain joins TRBV28 to TRBJ2-7, with 10 bases that match TRBD2. The V segment lost 4 bases and the J segment 4 bases; nucleotides outside the gene matches: 10. Germline V gene lookup returns CDR1 MDHEN and CDR2 SYDVKM. There are 16 residues in the CDR3.

This clonotype was detected a few times. J is TRBJ2-7 and V is TRBV12-5; the D gene could be TRBD1 or TRBD2 (5 bases each). Between the trimmed V and J ends, which lost 1 base and 6 bases, there was a span of 22 bases. Germline CDR1 reads LGHNT; CDR2 reads FRNRAP. The CDR3 has 17 amino acids. The CDR3 loop is CASGLDMGDPRRREQYF. The CDR3 nucleotides read TGTGCTAGTGGTTTGGATATGGGGGACCCCCGAAGACGCGAGCAGTACTTC.

This clonotype has more than one count but fewer than ten. This sequence joins TRBV24-1 and TRBJ2-3, with 7 positions matching TRBD1. The CDR3 runs 13 residues. V trimming: 3 bases; J trimming: 6 bases; junction bases outside the gene matches: 2. The germline V gene has CDR1 KGHDR and CDR2 SFDVKD. Here the CDR3 reads CATSDKQGDTQYF. The CDR3 bases are TGTGCCACCAGTGATAAACAGGGGGATACGCAGTATTTT.

This clonotype was detected once. The CDR3 DNA is TGTGCCAGTAGTATACGCGGGGACGCGTACAATGAGCAGTTCTTC. This gives the protein CASSIRGDAYNEQFF. The chain combines TRBV19 with TRBJ2-1, with D possibly being TRBD2 (6 bases). Germline V gene sequence: CDR1 LNHDA, CDR2 SQIVND (reference sequence). CDR3 length equals 15 residues. Trimming pared 2 bases from V and 4 bases from J, leaving 12 bases between. Looking up the rest from reference TRBV19 and TRBJ2-1 gives the full variable domain: DGGITQSPKYLFRKEGQNVTLSCEQNLNHDAMYWYRQDPGQGLRLIYYSQIVNDFQKGDIAEGYSVSREKKESFPLTVTSAQKNPTAFYLCASSIRGDAYNEQFFGPGTRLTVL.

The chain employs TRBV19 and TRBJ1-5; D gene ambiguous. The CDR3 is made up of 17 amino acids. V was clipped by 5 bases and J by 9 bases, with 26 bases between them. Per germline, CDR1 LNHDA and CDR2 SQIVND (reference sequence). This CDR3 reads CASSLITTGSLESPQHF. CDR3 bases: TGTGCCAGTAGTCTCATTACTACCGGGTCATTGGAGTCGCCCCAGCATTTT. The full variable domain, with the rest looked up from reference TRBV19 and TRBJ1-5, is DGGITQSPKYLFRKEGQNVTLSCEQNLNHDAMYWYRQDPGQGLRLIYYSQIVNDFQKGDIAEGYSVSREKKESFPLTVTSAQKNPTAFYLCASSLITTGSLESPQHFGDGTRLSIL.

Only a few counts were recorded for this clonotype. The V and J genes are TRBV27 and TRBJ2-7, with unresolved D. The CDR3 extends over 15 amino acids. Germline V lookup: CDR1 MNHEY, CDR2 SMNVEV (reference sequence). V lost 1 base and J 4 bases, leaving 14 bases between the germline ends. The CDR3, as DNA: TGTGCCAGCAGTTTATTCCCGGCAGGAGCGTACGAGCAGTACTTC. Amino acid sequence: CASSLFPAGAYEQYF.

The J gene is TRBJ2-7, the V gene TRBV12-3 or TRBV12-4; no definite D call. CDR3 length equals 11 residues. Trimming stripped 6 bases from V and 1 base from J, with 4 bases between. The CDR3 protein is CASRLSYEQYF. The CDR3 coding sequence is TGTGCCAGCAGATTATCCTACGAGCAGTACTTC.

The chain employs TRBV7-4 and TRBJ1-6; D gene uncertain. Germline CDR1 reads SGHVT; CDR2 reads SQSDAQ. The CDR3 spans 15 residues. The ends were cut back, 1 base at V and 7 bases at J, with 11 bases in the middle. CDR3 coding DNA: TGTGCCAGCAGCTTAGAGGGCGGGGTAAATTCACCCCTCCACTTT. This codes for CASSLEGGVNSPLHF. The full variable domain, rest sourced from reference TRBV7-4 and TRBJ1-6, is GAGVSQSPRYKVAKRGRDVALRCDSISGHVTLYWYRQTLGQGSEVLTYSQSDAQRDKSGRPSGRFSAERPERSVSTLKIQRTEQGDSAVYLCASSLEGGVNSPLHFGNGTRLTVT.

As regards this clonotype: This may stem from a read error, because a much larger clone lies one nucleotide away. The chain links TRBV12-3 or TRBV12-4 to TRBJ1-1; 9 nucleotides match TRBD1. There are 14 residues in the CDR3. CDR3 sequence (DNA): TGTGCCAGCAGTCCCACGGGACAGGGCACTGAAGCTTCCTTT. This encodes CASSPTGQGTEASF.

J is TRBJ1-2 and V is TRBV28; 9 bases map to TRBD1. Germline-derived CDR1 and CDR2 are MDHEN and SYDVKM. V lost 5 bases, J lost 9 bases, and 4 bases stayed unmatched. CDR3 length: 12 amino acids. In DNA form, the CDR3 reads TGTGCCAGCAGTCCGACAGGGGGGCGCTACACCTTC. This gives the protein CASSPTGGRYTF.